One sample yielded the 31 T cell receptor beta chains listed below, sequenced in a study of blood T cell repertoires in COVID-19. Sequenced by immunoSEQ multiplex PCR; TCRdb stores in-frame clones only, minus some. This table holds about 190,000 clones, roughly 86% found once. What was sequenced was PBMCs or T cells enriched from blood (not recorded which). These TCRs come from a man aged 35 to 55 with acute COVID-19.

This chain connects TRBV5-5 to TRBJ2-1, with 8 bases identical to TRBD2. V lost 0 bases, J lost 3 bases, and 8 bases stayed unmatched. This CDR3 is built from 17 residues. The germline V gene has CDR1 SGHKS and CDR2 YYEKEE (reference sequence). For the CDR3, the DNA is TGTGCCAGCAGCTTGGGGTTAGCGGGATATGGCTACAATGAGCAGTTCTTC. Translating gives CASSLGLAGYGYNEQFF.

J is TRBJ1-4 and V is TRBV9, with 9 bases that match TRBD1. Looked up from germline, CDR1 is SGDLS and CDR2 is YYNGEE. The CDR3 has 14 amino acids. The trim removed 5 bases at V and 8 bases at J, leaving 7 bases unmatched. CDR3 loop: CASSRQGGPEKLFF. CDR3 nucleotides: TGTGCCAGCAGTAGACAGGGGGGTCCAGAAAAACTGTTTTTT.

This chain joins TRBV19 and TRBJ2-7; 7 bases are a match to TRBD1. V lost 5 bases to trimming and J lost 4 bases; unmatched junction nucleotides: 5. This CDR3 spans 13 amino acids. From germline, CDR1 is LNHDA and CDR2 SQIVND (reference sequence). CDR3 in amino acids: CASSLTGDYEQYF. In DNA form, the CDR3 reads TGTGCCAGTAGTTTAACAGGGGATTACGAGCAGTACTTC.

The V and J genes are TRBV5-1 and TRBJ2-1; 7 bases are shared with TRBD1. The V and J ends lost 6 bases and 0 bases, in that order; junction bases with no gene match: 3. Germline V lookup: CDR1 SGHRS, CDR2 YFSETQ. The CDR3 has 14 residues. This CDR3 reads CASTQGFSYNEQFF. CDR3 DNA sequence: TGCGCCAGCACACAGGGGTTCTCCTACAATGAGCAGTTCTTC.

The chain is built from TRBV6-2 or TRBV6-3 and TRBJ1-3, with 7 bases that match TRBD1. Germline lookup yields CDR1 MNHEY and CDR2 SVGEGT. J gave up 0 bases and V 2 bases, and 13 bases lay outside the gene matches. The CDR3 has 19 amino acids. The CDR3 region is CASSYPSGTAFSSGNTIYF. The CDR3 DNA reads as TGTGCCAGCAGTTACCCTTCGGGGACAGCCTTTAGCTCTGGAAACACCATATATTTT.

Here the CDR3 reads CASSSGGSRTGELFF. The CDR3 coding sequence is TGTGCCAGCAGTTCGGGAGGGAGTCGTACCGGGGAGCTGTTTTTT. This chain uses TRBV2 with TRBJ2-2; 8 bases align to TRBD2. V was pared by 5 bases and J by 5 bases, with 7 bases of the junction left unmatched. The CDR3 loop spans 15 amino acids. The V gene's germline CDR1 is SNHLY and CDR2 FYNNEI.

This sequence joins TRBV7-9 and TRBJ1-1; D gene ambiguous. The germline V gene has CDR1 SEHNR and CDR2 FQNEAQ (reference sequence). The CDR3 consists of 14 residues. Trimming removed 4 bases from V and 1 base from J, with 10 bases in between. The CDR3 bases are TGTGCCAGCAGCTCTACAGTCGGGAACACTGAAGCTTTCTTT. It specifies CASSSTVGNTEAFF.

The chain combines TRBV24-1 with TRBJ2-2; 7 positions agree with TRBD2. The CDR3 length is 14 residues. Germline-derived CDR1 and CDR2 are KGHDR and SFDVKD. V lost 9 bases and J lost 9; bases outside the gene matches: 12. In DNA form, the CDR3 reads TGTGCCACCTCTGGGCTGGGAGGGCCCCGGGAGCTGTTTTTT. Its translation: CATSGLGGPRELFF.

The chain uses TRBV6-6 and TRBJ2-7; D unresolved. This CDR3 has 14 amino acids. Germline-derived CDR1 and CDR2 are MNHNY and SVGAGI (reference sequence). Trimming removed 2 bases at V and 6 bases at J, with 14 bases between. The CDR3: CASSYERPAPEQYF. The CDR3 bases are TGTGCCAGCAGTTACGAGAGGCCGGCCCCCGAGCAGTACTTC.

This chain joins TRBV30 and TRBJ1-4; TRBD1 matches 9 bases. J gave up 3 bases and V 2 bases, and 4 bases lay outside the gene matches. Per the germline V gene, CDR1 is GTSNPN and CDR2 is SVGIG (reference sequence). This CDR3 spans 15 amino acids. In nucleotides, the CDR3 is TGTGCCTGGAGTAACCGACAGGGGGCTAATGAAAAACTGTTTTTT. Translation: CAWSNRQGANEKLFF.

The table lists this clone with a count of one. The CDR3 reads CASSELADPSGNTIYF. DNA of the CDR3: TGTGCCAGCAGTGAACTGGCCGATCCCTCTGGAAACACCATATATTTT. The genes are TRBV6-1 and TRBJ1-3; D remains unclear. The CDR3 extends over 16 amino acids. CDR1 and CDR2 from the germline V gene are MNHNS and SASEGT. V lost 2 bases and J 0 bases, leaving 11 bases between the germline ends.

This clone has only a few counts. The chain couples TRBV7-8 to TRBJ2-3; D perhaps matches TRBD2 (5 bases). The V gene lost 8 bases and the J gene lost 5 bases, with 17 bases spanning the gap. In germline, CDR1 is SGHVS, CDR2 FQNEAQ. The CDR3 sequence is 14 residues long. This CDR3 reads CASSRAEAEDTQYF. DNA of the CDR3: TGTGCCAGCTCACGAGCGGAGGCGGAAGATACGCAGTATTTT.

This chain connects TRBV19 to TRBJ1-2; 7 nucleotides align to TRBD1. V was pared by 4 bases and J by 3 bases, with 5 bases of the junction left unmatched. The CDR3 extends over 14 amino acids. Germline V lookup: CDR1 LNHDA, CDR2 SQIVND (reference sequence). The CDR3 spells CASSTGGIDYGYTF. For the CDR3, the DNA is TGTGCCAGTAGTACAGGGGGAATTGACTATGGCTACACCTTC.

The chain employs TRBV28 and TRBJ1-2; 8 bases are a match to TRBD1. The CDR3 covers 14 residues. V was pared by 5 bases and J by 3 bases, with 5 bases of the junction left unmatched. The germline gives CDR1 MDHEN, CDR2 SYDVKM. The CDR3 protein is CASSTPTGDYGYTF. The CDR3 nucleotides read TGTGCCAGCAGTACCCCGACAGGGGACTATGGCTACACCTTC.

The chain employs TRBV19 and TRBJ1-1, with a tentative D call TRBD1 (5 bases). Trimming stripped 2 bases from V and 8 bases from J, with 12 bases between. The CDR3 sequence is 13 residues long. Germline V lookup: CDR1 LNHDA, CDR2 SQIVND (reference sequence). As DNA, the CDR3 is TGTGCCAGTAGTATATTCCCAGGGAGGGAAGCTTTCTTT. Encoded protein: CASSIFPGREAFF.

For the CDR3, the DNA is TGTGCCAGCAGCTTAGCGGAGGGGACGCGCCACGAGCAGTACTTC. This translates into CASSLAEGTRHEQYF. The V gene is TRBV7-6, the J gene TRBJ2-7; perhaps TRBD2 as D (6 bases). Germline-derived CDR1 and CDR2 are SGHVS and FNYEAQ. The CDR3 covers 15 residues. Trimming stripped 0 bases from V and 5 bases from J, with 14 bases between. Variable domain in full (rest from reference TRBV7-6 and TRBJ2-7): GAGVSQSPRYKVTKRGQDVALRCDPISGHVSLYWYRQALGQGPEFLTYFNYEAQQDKSGLPNDRFSAERPEGSISTLTIQRTEQRDSAMYRCASSLAEGTRHEQYFGPGTRLTVT.

The chain has TRBV11-2 and TRBJ2-7; the match to TRBD1 covers 8 bases. Germline CDR1 SGHAT, CDR2 FQNNGV. V trimming: 5 bases; J trimming: 2 bases; junction bases outside the gene matches: 5. The CDR3 has 14 residues. For the CDR3, the DNA is TGTGCCAGCAGCCGGGCCAGGGGGCCCTACGAGCAGTACTTC. Translated, it gives CASSRARGPYEQYF. Together with reference TRBV11-2 and TRBJ2-7, the CDR3 gives the full variable domain: EAGVAQSPRYKIIEKRQSVAFWCNPISGHATLYWYQQILGQGPKLLIQFQNNGVVDDSQLPKDRFSAERLKGVDSTLKIQPAKLEDSAVYLCASSRARGPYEQYFGPGTRLTVT.

The rearrangement uses TRBV11-3 and TRBJ2-2; 9 positions agree with TRBD1. This CDR3 comprises 15 residues. The junction had 9 bases not matched to a gene; V was cut back by 5 bases and J by 8 bases. In germline, CDR1 is SGHNT, CDR2 YENEEA. CDR3: CASSPGTGTWGELFF. The DNA for the CDR3 is TGTGCCAGCAGCCCCGGGACAGGGACTTGGGGGGAGCTGTTTTTT.

This clone has more than one count but fewer than ten. This sequence joins TRBV6-4 and TRBJ2-7; a weak D match, TRBD2 (5 bases). CDR3 length: 11 amino acids. Germline V gives CDR1 MRHNA, CDR2 SNTAGT. CDR3 nucleotides: TGTGTCACGGGGTTATCCTACGAGCAGTACTTC. Encoded protein: CVTGLSYEQYF.

This clone was observed a single time. The V gene is TRBV10-3, the J gene TRBJ2-1, with 9 positions matching TRBD2. The CDR3 consists of 16 residues. V lost 3 bases to trimming and J lost 9 bases; unmatched junction nucleotides: 12. Germline CDR1 is ENHRY and CDR2 is SYGVKD. CDR3 loop: CAISDAAGGPRVEQFF. The CDR3 DNA follows: TGTGCCATCAGTGATGCCGCGGGAGGGCCGCGTGTTGAGCAGTTCTTC.

The chain employs TRBV28 and TRBJ2-7; weak D call: TRBD1 (5 bases). The V and J ends lost 8 bases and 5 bases respectively, with 7 bases between them. Germline V gives CDR1 MDHEN, CDR2 SYDVKM. This CDR3 region has 10 residues. This CDR3 is CASQGDEQYF. As DNA, the CDR3 is TGTGCCAGCCAGGGTGACGAGCAGTACTTC.

The chain employs TRBV18 and TRBJ1-2; 7 bases align to TRBD1. The CDR3 runs to 14 residues. The V gene's germline CDR1 is KGHSH and CDR2 LQKENI. The J segment lost 0 bases and the V segment lost 4 bases, leaving 2 bases of the junction unmatched. Written as DNA, the CDR3 is TGTGCCAGCTCACGGGGACAGACTAACTATGGCTACACCTTC. Translation gives CASSRGQTNYGYTF.

V is TRBV5-1 and J is TRBJ1-6; unclear D gene. The CDR3 sequence is 13 residues long. The germline V gene has CDR1 SGHRS and CDR2 YFSETQ. Trimming shortened V by 0 bases and J by 10 bases, and 8 bases separated the two germline ends. CDR3 sequence: CASSLEISSPLHF. CDR3 DNA sequence: TGCGCCAGCAGCTTGGAAATTAGCTCACCCCTCCACTTT.

The sample holds a few counts of this clone. V is TRBV10-3 and J is TRBJ1-2; no clear D gene. Trimming took 0 bases from V and 0 from J, leaving 11 bases between them. The CDR3 is 16 residues long. CDR1 ENHRY and CDR2 SYGVKD come from the germline V gene. The CDR3 DNA sequence: TGTGCCATCAGTGAGTCGAATGGGCCCTCTAACTATGGCTACACCTTC. Encoded protein: CAISESNGPSNYGYTF.

As concerns this clone: Distinct nucleotide sequences in the sample also encode this CDR3. The V gene is TRBV30, the J gene TRBJ2-7, with a tentative D call TRBD2 (6 bases). Trimming left V 0 bases short and J 1 base short, with 7 bases between. Per germline, CDR1 GTSNPN and CDR2 SVGIG (reference sequence). CDR3 length: 13 residues. In DNA, the CDR3 is TGTGCCTGGAGTGTCGGGGGTTCCTACGAGCAGTACTTC. This sequence encodes CAWSVGGSYEQYF.

A few counts support this clone. Other DNA sequences of this sample code for an identical CDR3. The V call is TRBV30, the J call TRBJ1-5; 8 bases line up with TRBD1. This CDR3 comprises 13 residues. With 0 bases clipped from V and 7 bases from J, the junction kept 2 bases outside the gene matches. Germline V lookup: CDR1 GTSNPN, CDR2 SVGIG (reference sequence). The CDR3 DNA is TGTGCCTGGAGTGTACAGGGGGACCAGCCCCAGCATTTT. It yields the protein CAWSVQGDQPQHF.

V is TRBV27 and J is TRBJ2-7, with 11 positions matching TRBD2. This CDR3 comprises 13 residues. J was trimmed by 11 bases and V by 6 bases; bases with no gene match: 9. Germline values: CDR1 MNHEY, CDR2 SMNVEV (reference sequence). CDR3: CASRVSGRAFEYF. The CDR3 coding sequence is TGTGCCAGCAGGGTTAGCGGGAGGGCCTTCGAGTACTTC.

For the CDR3, the DNA is TGCGCCAGCAGTGGTGGGGGCCCCGCGAACACCGGGGAGCTGTTTTTT. Translated: CASSGGGPANTGELFF. V usage is TRBV10-2 and J usage is TRBJ2-2; tentative D call: TRBD1 (6 bases). CDR3 size: 16 residues. V lost 4 bases, J lost 0 bases, and 12 bases lay in between. Germline lookup yields CDR1 WSHSY and CDR2 SAAADI.

This chain uses TRBV6-6 with TRBJ2-2, with TRBD1 matching 7 bases. The length of the CDR3 is 15 residues. The V segment lost 0 bases and the J segment 6 bases; nucleotides outside the gene matches: 4. Germline V lookup: CDR1 MNHNY, CDR2 SVGAGI (reference sequence). CDR3 in DNA: TGTGCCAGCAGTTACTCTTTCCAGGGGGCCGGGGAGCTGTTTTTT. Amino acids: CASSYSFQGAGELFF.

J is TRBJ1-2 and V is TRBV4-1; unclear D gene. The germline CDR1 and CDR2 sequences are MGHRA and YSYEKL. The CDR3 is made up of 13 amino acids. The ends were cut back, 4 bases at V and 8 bases at J, with 14 bases in the middle. The CDR3: CASSLDRVAGYTF. The CDR3 DNA reads TGCGCCAGCAGCCTCGACCGCGTAGCGGGCTACACCTTC.

The V and J genes are TRBV27 and TRBJ2-2; 9 bases agree with TRBD2. V shed 7 bases and J 7 bases; nucleotides not matched to a gene: 13. Germline CDR1 reads MNHEY; CDR2 reads SMNVEV (reference sequence). This CDR3 has 16 residues. CDR3 loop: CASNRFAGGPGGELFF. Here the CDR3 DNA reads TGTGCCAGCAACCGATTTGCGGGAGGGCCCGGCGGGGAGCTGTTTTTT.